This is a list of T cell receptor beta chains from one sample in a study of T cell repertoires in cytomegalovirus infection. TCRdb ran MiXCR on the reads and lists one entry per CDR3 protein. Of about 100,000 distinct CDR3 sequences listed, 16% were seen once; the top ten hold more than 7%. Material: PBMCs. The source is a human donor in good health (CMV status not recorded). Some clones in this sample may be carry-over from other donors' samples. Both conserved end residues are part of each CDR3. D genes are given only for firm matches.

j_call: TRBJ2-7; v_call: TRBV7-9; d_call: -; cdr3_aa: CASSLIYEQYF
j_call: TRBJ1-5; v_call: TRBV28; d_call: TRBD1; cdr3_aa: CASSRGQGTNSNQPQHF
j_call: TRBJ1-1; v_call: TRBV18; d_call: -; cdr3_aa: CASSPDRSNTEAFF
j_call: TRBJ2-3; v_call: TRBV9; d_call: TRBD2; cdr3_aa: CASSPTSGGDTQYF
j_call: TRBJ2-5; v_call: TRBV7-2; d_call: -; cdr3_aa: CASSFNQGREETQYF
j_call: TRBJ2-3; v_call: TRBV11-3; d_call: TRBD2; cdr3_aa: CASSPKRGSSTDTQYF
j_call: TRBJ1-2; v_call: TRBV7-2; d_call: -; cdr3_aa: CASSPTTGVGYTF
j_call: TRBJ2-3; v_call: TRBV7-2; d_call: -; cdr3_aa: CASSSGGRRADTQYF
j_call: TRBJ1-4; v_call: TRBV5-4; d_call: -; cdr3_aa: CASSLDNGAEKLFF
j_call: TRBJ2-3; v_call: TRBV7-9; d_call: -; cdr3_aa: CASSSGGAKDTQYF
j_call: TRBJ1-2; v_call: TRBV7-9; d_call: -; cdr3_aa: CASSLDGANYGYTF
j_call: TRBJ2-3; v_call: TRBV7-9; d_call: -; cdr3_aa: CASSPLPDTQYF
j_call: TRBJ2-5; v_call: TRBV5-4; d_call: TRBD1; cdr3_aa: CASSVQGVETQYF
j_call: TRBJ1-1; v_call: TRBV24-1; d_call: TRBD1; cdr3_aa: CATSEPTGRAFF
j_call: TRBJ2-1; v_call: TRBV2; d_call: TRBD2; cdr3_aa: CASSGSGARGNEQFF
j_call: TRBJ1-5; v_call: TRBV7-2; d_call: -; cdr3_aa: CASSSQGYQPQHF
j_call: TRBJ1-5; v_call: TRBV7-2; d_call: -; cdr3_aa: CASSPPSGAANQPQHF
j_call: TRBJ1-4; v_call: TRBV7-8; d_call: -; cdr3_aa: CASSLQEKLFF